This T cell receptor beta chain is from a study of technical replicates of blood from a few donors. This CDR3 comprises 15 residues. Looked up from germline, CDR1 is SEHNR and CDR2 is FQNEAQ (reference sequence). J lost 0 bases, V lost 1 base, and 2 bases had no gene match. The data were produced by immunoSEQ multiplex PCR, yet TCRdb's version contains in-frame clones alone and is incomplete. The sample carries around 58,000 clones, 70% to 90% recorded once. The TCR was taken from a human donor in good health. Some clones in this sample may be carry-over from other donors' samples. The sequencing input was PBMCs. This chain uses TRBV7-9 with TRBJ2-5, with 7 bases that match TRBD1. CDR3 region: CASSLGRGYQETQYF. CDR3 DNA: TGTGCCAGCAGCTTAGGCAGGGGGTACCAAGAGACCCAGTACTTC. Looking up the rest from reference TRBV7-9 and TRBJ2-5 gives the full variable domain: DTGVSQNPRHKITKRGQNVTFRCDPISEHNRLYWYRQTLGQGPEFLTYFQNEAQLEKSRLLSDRFSAERPKGSFSTLEIQRTEQGDSAMYLCASSLGRGYQETQYFGPGTRLLVL.